This T cell receptor (beta chain) comes out of a study of T cell responses to AZD1222 COVID-19 vaccine. Data came from immunoSEQ multiplex PCR; TCRdb stores just in-frame clones and leaves some out. This table has 150,000 to 200,000 clones, about nine tenths appearing once. Germline CDR1 LNHDA, CDR2 SQIVND (reference sequence). The CDR3 consists of 16 residues. J was trimmed by 6 bases and V by 5 bases; bases with no gene match: 10. This rearrangement joins TRBV19 to TRBJ1-5; TRBD1 agrees at 10 bases. The sample in question was peripheral blood, obtained on day 0 of MenACWY control vaccination. The source is an adult in good health. CDR3 nucleotide sequence: TGTGCCAGTAGTCCCTCCCGGGACAGGGGCGGTCAGCCCCAGCATTTT. Translating it yields CASSPSRDRGGQPQHF.